Sequencing of this T cell receptor (beta chain) was carried out in a study of blood T cell repertoires in COVID-19. Per the original methods: Using reference gene primer amplification, nucleated cell counts were estimated. Clones were sequenced by immunoSEQ multiplex PCR, and TCRdb holds only the in-frame ones, with some missing. Clonal size and the V and J genes are those of that table, whereas D and trimming came from the DNA. The data show almost 250,000 clones, around nine tenths seen once. This CDR3 contains 18 residues. The germline gives CDR1 SGDLS, CDR2 YYNGEE. Between the trimmed V and J ends, which lost 5 bases and 2 bases, there was a span of 23 bases. Everyone who took part was roughly 18 to 95 years old, and they came from about 25 US areas. Cohort placement rested on clinical history that participants reported themselves. Two negative PCRs, clearance, or symptom resolution characterized the recovered Cohort 3 donors.

The rearrangement uses TRBV9 and TRBJ1-3; TRBD1 is a possible D gene (6 bases). This receptor was identified in a woman between 45 and 60 years old who had recovered from COVID-19. Source material: PBMCs or T cells enriched from blood (not recorded which). This CDR3 reads CASSETPVGRGPGNTIYF. The CDR3 DNA is TGTGCCAGCAGTGAAACCCCCGTTGGCAGGGGACCTGGAAACACCATATATTTT.